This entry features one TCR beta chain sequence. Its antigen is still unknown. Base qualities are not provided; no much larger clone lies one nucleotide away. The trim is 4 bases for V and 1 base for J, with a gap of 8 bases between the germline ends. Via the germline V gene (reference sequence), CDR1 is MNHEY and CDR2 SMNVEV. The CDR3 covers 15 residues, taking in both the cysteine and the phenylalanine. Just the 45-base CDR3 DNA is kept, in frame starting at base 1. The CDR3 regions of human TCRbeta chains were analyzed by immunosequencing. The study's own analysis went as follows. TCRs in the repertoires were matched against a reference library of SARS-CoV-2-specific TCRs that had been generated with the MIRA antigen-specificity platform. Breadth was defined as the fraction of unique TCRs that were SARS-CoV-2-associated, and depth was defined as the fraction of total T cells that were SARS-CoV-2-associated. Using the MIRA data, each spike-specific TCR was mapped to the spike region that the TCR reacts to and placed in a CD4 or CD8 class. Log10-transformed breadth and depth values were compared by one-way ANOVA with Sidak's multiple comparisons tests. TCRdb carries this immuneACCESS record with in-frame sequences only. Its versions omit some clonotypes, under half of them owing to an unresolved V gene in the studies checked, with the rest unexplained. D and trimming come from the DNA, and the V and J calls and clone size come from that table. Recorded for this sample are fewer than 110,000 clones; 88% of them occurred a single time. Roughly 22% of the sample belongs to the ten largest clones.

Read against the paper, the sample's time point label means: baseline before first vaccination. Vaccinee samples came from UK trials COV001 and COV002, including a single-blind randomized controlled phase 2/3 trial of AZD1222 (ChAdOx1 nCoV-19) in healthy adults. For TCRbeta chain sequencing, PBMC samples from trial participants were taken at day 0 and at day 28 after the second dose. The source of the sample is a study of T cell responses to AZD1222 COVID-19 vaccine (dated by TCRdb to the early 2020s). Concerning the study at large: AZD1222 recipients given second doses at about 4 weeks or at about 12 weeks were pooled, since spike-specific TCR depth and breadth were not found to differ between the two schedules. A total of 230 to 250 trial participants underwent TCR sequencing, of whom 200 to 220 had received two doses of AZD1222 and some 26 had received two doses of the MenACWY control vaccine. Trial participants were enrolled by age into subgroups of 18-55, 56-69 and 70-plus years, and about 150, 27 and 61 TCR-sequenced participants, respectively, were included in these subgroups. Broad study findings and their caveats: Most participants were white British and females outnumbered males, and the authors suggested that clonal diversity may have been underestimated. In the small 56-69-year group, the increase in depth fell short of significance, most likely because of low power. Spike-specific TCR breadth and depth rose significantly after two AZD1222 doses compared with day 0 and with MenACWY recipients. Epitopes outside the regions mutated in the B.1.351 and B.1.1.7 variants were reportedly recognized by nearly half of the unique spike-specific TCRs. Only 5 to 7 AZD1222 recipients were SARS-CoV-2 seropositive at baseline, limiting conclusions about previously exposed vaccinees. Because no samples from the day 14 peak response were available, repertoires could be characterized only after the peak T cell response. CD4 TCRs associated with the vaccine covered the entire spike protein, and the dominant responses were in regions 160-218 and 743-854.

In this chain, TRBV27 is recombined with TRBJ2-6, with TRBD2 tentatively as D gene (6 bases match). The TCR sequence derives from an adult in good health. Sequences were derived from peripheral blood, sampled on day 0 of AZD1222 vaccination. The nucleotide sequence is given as TGTGCCAGCAGTTCACGGGGGTCTGGGGCCAACGTCCTGACTTTC. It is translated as CASSSRGSGANVLTF.